The 15 T cell receptor beta chains presented below share a single source sample, sequenced in a study of shared clonotypes between healthy human individuals. Sequencing used immunoSEQ multiplex PCR; TCRdb keeps in-frame clones, though not all of them. The profile covers approximately 710,000 clones, with roughly 91% appearing a single time and about a third taken by the ten largest. Sample: memory CD8+ T cells from PBMCs. Stated subset: CD45RO+ cells pooled with CCR7-negative TemRA cells. These receptors all come from a young man in good health. Some clones in this sample may be carry-over from other donors' samples.

The rearrangement links TRBV6-5 to TRBJ2-2, with D perhaps matching TRBD1 or TRBD2 (5 bases each). Germline CDR1 is MNHEY and CDR2 is SVGAGI. CDR3 length: 16 amino acids. With 0 bases removed from V and 5 bases from J, the gap between germline ends came to 13 bases. The CDR3 DNA reads as TGTGCCAGCAGTTACTCATCGCCGGGGCCAACCGGGGAGCTGTTTTTT. This sequence encodes CASSYSSPGPTGELFF.

The chain combines TRBV19 with TRBJ1-2; D remains ambiguous. The ends were cut back, 7 bases at V and 8 bases at J, with 14 bases in the middle. Per germline, CDR1 LNHDA and CDR2 SQIVND (reference sequence). The CDR3 is made up of 12 amino acids. The CDR3: CASIQWGLGYTF. CDR3 DNA sequence: TGTGCCAGTATTCAGTGGGGTCTCGGCTACACCTTC.

The chain is built from TRBV7-8 and TRBJ2-5; D is uncertain. Trimming took off 5 bases at V and 10 bases at J, with 29 bases between the two ends. CDR3 size: 17 residues. Germline V gene sequence: CDR1 SGHVS, CDR2 FQNEAQ. This chain's CDR3 is CASSRPSSGPLGDDQYF. DNA of the CDR3: TGTGCCAGCAGCCGACCCTCCTCCGGGCCCCTAGGTGATGACCAGTACTTC. Complete variable domain (other parts from reference TRBV7-8 and TRBJ2-5): GAGVSQSPRYKVAKRGQDVALRCDPISGHVSLFWYQQALGQGPEFLTYFQNEAQLDKSGLPSDRFFAERPEGSVSTLKIQRTQQEDSAVYLCASSRPSSGPLGDDQYFGPGTRLLVL.

This sequence joins TRBV15 and TRBJ2-1, with a weak D call TRBD1 (6 bases). Germline V lookup: CDR1 LNHNV, CDR2 YYDKDF (reference sequence). Trimming stripped 9 bases from V and 3 bases from J, with 9 bases between. This CDR3 contains 12 residues. This CDR3 is CATQGHYNEQFF. CDR3 coding DNA: TGTGCCACACAGGGACACTACAATGAGCAGTTCTTC.

This clone was detected once. This chain joins TRBV4-1 and TRBJ2-1; tentatively, D is TRBD1 or TRBD2 (6 bases each). Trimming pared 8 bases from V and 8 bases from J, leaving 19 bases between. Germline values: CDR1 MGHRA, CDR2 YSYEKL. The CDR3 has 14 amino acids. The DNA for the CDR3 is TGCGCCAGCGCGGGGCAGGGGTACAACCATGAGCAGTTCTTC. Its protein is CASAGQGYNHEQFF.

The chain employs TRBV5-6 and TRBJ2-7; 12 bases fit TRBD2. The germline CDR1 and CDR2 sequences are SGHDT and YYEEEE. V lost 1 base and J lost 2; bases outside the gene matches: 7. This CDR3 region has 17 residues. The DNA for the CDR3 is TGTGCCAGCAGCTTGTTGCTAGCGGGAGGGGGCCCCTACGAGCAGTACTTC. It yields the protein CASSLLLAGGGPYEQYF.

This clone appeared many times. The chain links TRBV28 to TRBJ2-1, with TRBD2 matching over 8 bases. The V segment lost 2 bases and the J segment 4 bases; nucleotides outside the gene matches: 4. The V gene's germline CDR1 is MDHEN and CDR2 SYDVKM. The CDR3 spans 15 residues. DNA of the CDR3: TGTGCCAGCAGTTTAGGTAGCGGGGCATACAATGAGCAGTTCTTC. The encoded protein is CASSLGSGAYNEQFF. Drawing the rest from reference TRBV28 and TRBJ2-1, the complete variable domain is DVKVTQSSRYLVKRTGEKVFLECVQDMDHENMFWYRQDPGLGLRLIYFSYDVKMKEKGDIPEGYSVSREKKERFSLILESASTNQTSMYLCASSLGSGAYNEQFFGPGTRLTVL.

This sequence joins TRBV7-8 and TRBJ2-7; no reliable D call. V was cut by 3 bases and J by 0 bases, with 9 bases left in between. CDR1 is SGHVS and CDR2 is FQNEAQ in the germline V gene. The length of the CDR3 is 14 residues. CDR3 coding DNA: TGTGCCAGCAGCTTCCCAGGTATCTCCTACGAGCAGTACTTC. Protein product: CASSFPGISYEQYF.

This sequence joins TRBV27 and TRBJ2-4; a weak D match, TRBD1 (6 bases). The CDR3 has 14 amino acids. Trimming removed 7 bases from V and 0 bases from J, with 10 bases in between. The germline V gene encodes CDR1 MNHEY and CDR2 SMNVEV (reference sequence). The CDR3 bases are TGTGCCAGCAAGACAGGACTAGCCAAAAACATTCAGTACTTC. Translation gives CASKTGLAKNIQYF.

Written as DNA, the CDR3 is TGTGCCAGCAGCCGTTCAGGGGAGGTAGGAGAGACCCAGTACTTC. Protein product: CASSRSGEVGETQYF. The chain uses TRBV11-2 and TRBJ2-5; tentatively, D is TRBD1 or TRBD2 (6 bases each). V was pared by 5 bases and J by 4 bases, with 17 bases between. The CDR3 contains 15 residues. Germline CDR1 reads SGHAT; CDR2 reads FQNNGV.

J is TRBJ2-7 and V is TRBV28; D ambiguous. The CDR3 has 14 amino acids. Between the trimmed V and J ends, which lost 2 bases and 3 bases, there was a span of 11 bases. Germline assignment: CDR1 MDHEN and CDR2 SYDVKM. The CDR3 nucleotides read TGTGCCAGCAGTTTAGTTGTGGGCAGCTACGAGCAGTACTTC. Residues: CASSLVVGSYEQYF.

The sample holds one count of this clone. J is TRBJ2-7 and V is TRBV28; 8 bases are shared with TRBD2. The CDR3 is 15 residues long. Germline trimming cut 3 bases from V and 6 bases from J; bases unmatched to any gene: 10. Germline V gene data show CDR1 as MDHEN and CDR2 as SYDVKM. The CDR3, as DNA: TGTGCCAGCAGTTTCTTCATAGCGGGACCCTCCGAGCAGTACTTC. Translation gives CASSFFIAGPSEQYF.

About this clone itself: Just one base apart from a much larger clone, this may be a read error. The V gene is TRBV11-2, the J gene TRBJ2-7; TRBD2 might be the D (6 bases). CDR1 and CDR2 from the germline V gene are SGHAT and FQNNGV. The V gene lost 3 bases and the J gene lost 5 bases, with 8 bases spanning the gap. The CDR3 loop spans 12 amino acids. CDR3 in amino acids: CASSFRGNEQYF. As DNA, the CDR3 is TGTGCCAGCAGCTTCCGGGGGAACGAGCAGTACTTC.

The chain couples TRBV5-5 to TRBJ2-7; 7 bases match TRBD1. This CDR3 has 14 residues. The germline V gene encodes CDR1 SGHKS and CDR2 YYEKEE (reference sequence). Unmatched junction bases numbered 7, after V lost 0 bases and J lost 7 bases. The CDR3 here is CASSLAAGGWEQYF. CDR3 DNA sequence: TGTGCCAGCAGCTTGGCGGCAGGGGGATGGGAGCAGTACTTC.

J is TRBJ2-5 and V is TRBV28, with TRBD1 identical over 8 bases. The CDR3 runs 13 residues. Trimming removed 5 bases from V and 6 bases from J; junction bases left unmatched: 5. Per the germline V gene, CDR1 is MDHEN and CDR2 is SYDVKM. CDR3 in DNA: TGTGCCAGCAGTGCAGGGGGCACACAGACCCAGTACTTC. As protein: CASSAGGTQTQYF.